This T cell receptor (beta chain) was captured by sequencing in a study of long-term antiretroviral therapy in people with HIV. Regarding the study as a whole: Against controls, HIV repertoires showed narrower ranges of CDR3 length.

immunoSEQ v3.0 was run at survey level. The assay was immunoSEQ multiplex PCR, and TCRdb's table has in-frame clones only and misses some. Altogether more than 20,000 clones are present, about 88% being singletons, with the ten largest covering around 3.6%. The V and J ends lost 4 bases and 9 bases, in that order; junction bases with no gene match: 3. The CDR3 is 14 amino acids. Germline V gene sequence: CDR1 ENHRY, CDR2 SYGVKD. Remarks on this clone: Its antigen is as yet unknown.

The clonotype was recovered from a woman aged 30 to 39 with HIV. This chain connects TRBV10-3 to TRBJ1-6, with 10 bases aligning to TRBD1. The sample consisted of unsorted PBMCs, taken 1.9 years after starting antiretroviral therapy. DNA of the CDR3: TGTGCCATCAGTGGCCGGGACAGGGGTTCACCCCTCCACTTT. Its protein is CAISGRDRGSPLHF.